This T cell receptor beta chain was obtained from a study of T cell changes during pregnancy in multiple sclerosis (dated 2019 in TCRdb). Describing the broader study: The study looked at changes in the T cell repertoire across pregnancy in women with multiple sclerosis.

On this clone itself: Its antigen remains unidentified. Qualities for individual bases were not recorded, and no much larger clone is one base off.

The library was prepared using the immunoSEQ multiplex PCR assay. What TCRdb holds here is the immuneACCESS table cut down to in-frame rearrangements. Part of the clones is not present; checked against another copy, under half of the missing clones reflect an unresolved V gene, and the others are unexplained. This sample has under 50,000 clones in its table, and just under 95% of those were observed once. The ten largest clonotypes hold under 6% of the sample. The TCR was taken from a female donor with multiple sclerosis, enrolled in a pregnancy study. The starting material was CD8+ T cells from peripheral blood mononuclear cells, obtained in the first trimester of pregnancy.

The CDR3 reads CASSLLQGTQPQHF. The nucleotide sequence is TGTGCCAGCAGTTTGTTACAGGGTACTCAGCCCCAGCATTTT. In this chain, TRBV27 is recombined with TRBJ1-5, with a weak D call of TRBD1 (6 bases match). CDR1 and CDR2 are read off the germline V gene (reference sequence) as MNHEY and SMNVEV. The CDR3 starts with the cysteine, ends with the phenylalanine, and has 14 residues. Only the CDR3 part of the read is kept: 42 bases, read in frame from the first base. V is pared back by 3 bases and J by 6 bases, with 12 bases lying between the germline termini.